This T cell receptor beta chain was documented in a study of shared clonotypes between healthy human individuals. J gave up 4 bases and V 4 bases, and 6 bases lay outside the gene matches. Germline V gives CDR1 SGHNT, CDR2 YYREEE (reference sequence). This CDR3 is built from 14 residues. TCRdb's copy holds only in-frame clones and misses some; the assay was immunoSEQ multiplex PCR. The table lists about 1 million clones, about 75% of them singletons. Concerning this clone itself: Its antigen is unknown.

Study-wide results and caveats: Memory subsets generally showed smaller estimated richness than naive subsets did. Few donors limited the genetic and exposure-history diversity represented. How much donors shared clonotypes was expected to be affected by sequencing depth.

The origin of this receptor is a man in his late teens or twenties in good health. The chain couples TRBV5-4 to TRBJ1-2; 8 bases are a match to TRBD1. The sequenced sample consisted of memory CD4+ T cells sorted from blood. Stated subset: CD45RA-negative fraction. This CDR3 is CASSRGQGVYGYTF. In DNA form, the CDR3 reads TGTGCCAGCAGCCGAGGACAGGGCGTCTATGGCTACACCTTC.